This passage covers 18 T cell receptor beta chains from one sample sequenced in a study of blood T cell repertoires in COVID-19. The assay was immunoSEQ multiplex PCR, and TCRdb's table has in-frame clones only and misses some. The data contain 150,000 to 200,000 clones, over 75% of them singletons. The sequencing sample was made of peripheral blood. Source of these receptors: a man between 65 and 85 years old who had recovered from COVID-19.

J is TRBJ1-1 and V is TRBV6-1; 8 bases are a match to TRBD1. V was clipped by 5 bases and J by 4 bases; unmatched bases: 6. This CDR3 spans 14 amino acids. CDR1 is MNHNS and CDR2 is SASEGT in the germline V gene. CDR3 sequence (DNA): TGTGCCAGCAGTACCCAGGGGGCGCGCACTGAAGCTTTCTTT. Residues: CASSTQGARTEAFF.

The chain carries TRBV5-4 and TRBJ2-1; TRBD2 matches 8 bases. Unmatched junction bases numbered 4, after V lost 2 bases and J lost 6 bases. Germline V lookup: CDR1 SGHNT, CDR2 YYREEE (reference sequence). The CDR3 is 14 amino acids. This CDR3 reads CASSFDSGANEQFF. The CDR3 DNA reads TGTGCCAGCAGCTTTGATAGCGGGGCCAATGAGCAGTTCTTC.

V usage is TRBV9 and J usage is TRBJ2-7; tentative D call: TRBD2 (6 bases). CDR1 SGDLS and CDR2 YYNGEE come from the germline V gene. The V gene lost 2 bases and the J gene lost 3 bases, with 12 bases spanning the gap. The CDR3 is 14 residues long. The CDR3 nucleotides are TGTGCCAGCAGCGTCGGGGACTCTTACTACGAGCAGTACTTC. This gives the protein CASSVGDSYYEQYF.

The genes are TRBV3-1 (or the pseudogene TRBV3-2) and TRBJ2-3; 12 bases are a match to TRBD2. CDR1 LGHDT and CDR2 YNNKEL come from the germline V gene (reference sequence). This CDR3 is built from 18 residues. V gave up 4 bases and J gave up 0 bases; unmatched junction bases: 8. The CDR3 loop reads CASSPLSSGRASTDTQYF. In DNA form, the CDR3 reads TGTGCCAGCAGCCCCCTTTCTAGCGGGAGGGCTAGCACAGATACGCAGTATTTT.

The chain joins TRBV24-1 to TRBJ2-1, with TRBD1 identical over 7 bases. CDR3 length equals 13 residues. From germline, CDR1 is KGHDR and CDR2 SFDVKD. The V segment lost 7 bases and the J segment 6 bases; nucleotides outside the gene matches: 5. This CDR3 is CATSPGQSNEQFF. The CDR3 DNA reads TGTGCCACCAGCCCGGGACAGTCCAATGAGCAGTTCTTC.

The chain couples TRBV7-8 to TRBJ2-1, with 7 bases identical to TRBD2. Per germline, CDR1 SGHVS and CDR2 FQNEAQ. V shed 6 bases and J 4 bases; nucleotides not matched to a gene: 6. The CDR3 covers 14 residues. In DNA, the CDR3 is TGTGCCAGCAGGGGAGCGGGGTTATACAATGAGCAGTTCTTC. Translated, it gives CASRGAGLYNEQFF.

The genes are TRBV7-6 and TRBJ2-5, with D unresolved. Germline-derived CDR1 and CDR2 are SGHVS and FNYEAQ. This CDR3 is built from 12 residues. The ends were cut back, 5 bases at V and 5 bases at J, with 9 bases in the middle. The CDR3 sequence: CASSPLEETQYF. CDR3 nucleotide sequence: TGTGCCAGCAGCCCGCTCGAGGAGACCCAGTACTTC.

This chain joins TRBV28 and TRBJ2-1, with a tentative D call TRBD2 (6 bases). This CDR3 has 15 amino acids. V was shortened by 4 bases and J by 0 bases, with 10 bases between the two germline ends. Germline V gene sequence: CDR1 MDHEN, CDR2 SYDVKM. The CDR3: CASSSLAYSYNEQFF. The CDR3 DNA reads TGTGCCAGCAGTTCCCTAGCGTACTCCTACAATGAGCAGTTCTTC. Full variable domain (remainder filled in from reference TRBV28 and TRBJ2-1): DVKVTQSSRYLVKRTGEKVFLECVQDMDHENMFWYRQDPGLGLRLIYFSYDVKMKEKGDIPEGYSVSREKKERFSLILESASTNQTSMYLCASSSLAYSYNEQFFGPGTRLTVL.

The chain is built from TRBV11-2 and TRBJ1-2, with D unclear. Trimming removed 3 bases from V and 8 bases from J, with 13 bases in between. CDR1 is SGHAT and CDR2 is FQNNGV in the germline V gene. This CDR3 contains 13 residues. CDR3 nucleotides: TGTGCCAGCAGCTTCAGTGAAGAGGGAGGCTACACCTTC. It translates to CASSFSEEGGYTF. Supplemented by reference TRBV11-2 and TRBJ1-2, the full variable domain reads EAGVAQSPRYKIIEKRQSVAFWCNPISGHATLYWYQQILGQGPKLLIQFQNNGVVDDSQLPKDRFSAERLKGVDSTLKIQPAKLEDSAVYLCASSFSEEGGYTFGSGTRLTVV.

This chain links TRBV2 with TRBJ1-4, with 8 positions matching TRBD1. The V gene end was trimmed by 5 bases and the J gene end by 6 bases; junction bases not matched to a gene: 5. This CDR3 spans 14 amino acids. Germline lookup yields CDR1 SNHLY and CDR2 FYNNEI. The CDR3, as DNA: TGTGCCAGCAGTTTTCAGGGGGCGTATGAAAAACTGTTTTTT. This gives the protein CASSFQGAYEKLFF.

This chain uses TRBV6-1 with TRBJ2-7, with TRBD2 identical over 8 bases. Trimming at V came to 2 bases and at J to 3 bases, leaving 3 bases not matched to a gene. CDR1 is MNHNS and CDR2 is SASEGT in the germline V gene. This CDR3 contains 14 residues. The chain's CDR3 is CASSELSGIYEQYF. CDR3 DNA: TGTGCCAGCAGTGAACTTAGCGGGATCTACGAGCAGTACTTC.

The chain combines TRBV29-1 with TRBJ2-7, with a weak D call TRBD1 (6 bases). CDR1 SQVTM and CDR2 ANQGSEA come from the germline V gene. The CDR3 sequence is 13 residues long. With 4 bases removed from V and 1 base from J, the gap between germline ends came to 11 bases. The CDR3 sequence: CSVGDMGSYEQYF. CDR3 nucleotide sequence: TGCAGCGTTGGGGACATGGGGTCCTACGAGCAGTACTTC.

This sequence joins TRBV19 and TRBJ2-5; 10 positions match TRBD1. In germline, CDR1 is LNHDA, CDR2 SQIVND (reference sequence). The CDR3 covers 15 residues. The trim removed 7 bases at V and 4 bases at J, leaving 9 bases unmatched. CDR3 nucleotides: TGTGCCAGTACCTCGGCTGACAGGGGGCGAGAGACCCAGTACTTC. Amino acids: CASTSADRGRETQYF.

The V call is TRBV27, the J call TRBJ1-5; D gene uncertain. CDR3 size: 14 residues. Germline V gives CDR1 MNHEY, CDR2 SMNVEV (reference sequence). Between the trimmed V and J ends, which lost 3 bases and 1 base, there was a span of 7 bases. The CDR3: CASSLGGSNQPQHF. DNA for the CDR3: TGTGCCAGCAGTTTGGGAGGGAGCAATCAGCCCCAGCATTTT.

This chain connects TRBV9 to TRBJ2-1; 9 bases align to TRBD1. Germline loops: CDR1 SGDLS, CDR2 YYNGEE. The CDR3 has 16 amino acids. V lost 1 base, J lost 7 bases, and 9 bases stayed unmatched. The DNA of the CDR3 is TGTGCCAGCAGCGTAAGGGGTGACAGGGGGTTTAATGAGCAGTTCTTC. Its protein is CASSVRGDRGFNEQFF.

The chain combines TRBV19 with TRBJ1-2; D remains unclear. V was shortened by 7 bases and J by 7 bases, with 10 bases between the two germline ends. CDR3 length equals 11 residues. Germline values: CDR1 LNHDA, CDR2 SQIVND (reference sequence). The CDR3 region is CASNSPSGYTF. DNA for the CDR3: TGTGCCAGTAACTCTCCCTCTGGCTACACCTTC.

The CDR3 sequence is CASSLSRDSSYEQYF. The CDR3 coding sequence is TGTGCCAGCAGCCTATCGCGGGACAGCTCCTACGAGCAGTACTTC. The chain joins TRBV7-8 to TRBJ2-7; the D gene is possibly TRBD1 (7 bases). The CDR3 runs to 15 residues. V was pared by 5 bases and J by 0 bases, with 14 bases between. Germline V gene data show CDR1 as SGHVS and CDR2 as FQNEAQ.

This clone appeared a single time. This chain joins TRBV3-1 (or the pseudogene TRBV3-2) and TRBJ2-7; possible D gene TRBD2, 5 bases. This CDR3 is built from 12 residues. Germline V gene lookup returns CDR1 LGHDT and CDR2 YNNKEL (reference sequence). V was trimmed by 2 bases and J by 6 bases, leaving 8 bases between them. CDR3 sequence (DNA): TGTGCCAGCAGCCAAATAGGAGGCGAGCAGTACTTC. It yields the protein CASSQIGGEQYF.